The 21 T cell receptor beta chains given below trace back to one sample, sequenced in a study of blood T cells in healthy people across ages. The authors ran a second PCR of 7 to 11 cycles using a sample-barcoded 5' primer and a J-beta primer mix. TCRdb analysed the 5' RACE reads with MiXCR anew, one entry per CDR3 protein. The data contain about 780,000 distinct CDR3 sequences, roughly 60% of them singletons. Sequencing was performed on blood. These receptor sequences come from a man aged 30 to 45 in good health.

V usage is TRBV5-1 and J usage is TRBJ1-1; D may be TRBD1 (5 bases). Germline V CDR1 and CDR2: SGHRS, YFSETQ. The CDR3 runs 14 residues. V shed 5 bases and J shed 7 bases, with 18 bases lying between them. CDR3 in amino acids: CASRLIGEGNEAFF. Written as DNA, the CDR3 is TGCGCCAGCAGACTTATAGGAGAGGGGAATGAAGCTTTCTTT.

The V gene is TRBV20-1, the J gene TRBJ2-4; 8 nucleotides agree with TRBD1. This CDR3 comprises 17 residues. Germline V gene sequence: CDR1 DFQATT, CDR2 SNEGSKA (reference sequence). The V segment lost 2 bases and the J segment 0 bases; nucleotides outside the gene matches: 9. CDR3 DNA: TGCAGTGCTAGAAGTTGGCAGGGGGCTGAAGCCAAAAACATTCAGTACTTC. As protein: CSARSWQGAEAKNIQYF.

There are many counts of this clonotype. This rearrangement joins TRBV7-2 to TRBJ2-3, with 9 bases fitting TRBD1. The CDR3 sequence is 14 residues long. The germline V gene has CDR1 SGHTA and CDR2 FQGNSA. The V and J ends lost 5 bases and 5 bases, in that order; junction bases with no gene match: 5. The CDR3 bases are TGTGCCAGCAGCGTTGGACAGGGGAAAGATACGCAGTATTTT. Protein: CASSVGQGKDTQYF.

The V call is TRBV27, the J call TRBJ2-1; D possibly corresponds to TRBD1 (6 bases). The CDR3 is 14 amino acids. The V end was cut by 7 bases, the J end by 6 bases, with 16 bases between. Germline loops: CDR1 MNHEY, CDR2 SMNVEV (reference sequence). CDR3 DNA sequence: TGTGCCAGCAATAGTCAGGGGTCGGGCAATGAGCAGTTCTTC. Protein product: CASNSQGSGNEQFF.

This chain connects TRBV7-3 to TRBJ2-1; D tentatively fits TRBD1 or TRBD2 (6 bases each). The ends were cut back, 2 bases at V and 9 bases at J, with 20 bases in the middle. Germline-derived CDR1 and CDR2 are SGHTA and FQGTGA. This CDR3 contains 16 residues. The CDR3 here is CASSLEGGPRHIEQFF. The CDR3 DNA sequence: TGTGCCAGCAGCTTAGAAGGGGGGCCAAGACATATTGAGCAGTTCTTC.

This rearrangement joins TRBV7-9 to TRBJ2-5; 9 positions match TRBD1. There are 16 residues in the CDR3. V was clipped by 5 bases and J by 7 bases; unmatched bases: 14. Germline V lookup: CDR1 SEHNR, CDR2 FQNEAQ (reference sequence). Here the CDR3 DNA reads TGTGCCAGCAGCAATAACAGGGGGCGCGGAGTTTGGACCCAGTACTTC. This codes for CASSNNRGRGVWTQYF.

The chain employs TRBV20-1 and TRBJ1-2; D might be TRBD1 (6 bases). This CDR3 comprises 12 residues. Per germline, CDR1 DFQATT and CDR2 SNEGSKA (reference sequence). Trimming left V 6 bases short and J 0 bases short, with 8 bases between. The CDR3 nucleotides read TGCAGTGCCAGGGGTACTAACTATGGCTACACCTTC. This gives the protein CSARGTNYGYTF.

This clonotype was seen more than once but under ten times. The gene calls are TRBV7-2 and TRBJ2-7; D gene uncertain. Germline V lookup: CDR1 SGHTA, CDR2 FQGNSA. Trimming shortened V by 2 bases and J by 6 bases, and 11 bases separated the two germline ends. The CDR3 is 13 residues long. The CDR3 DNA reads TGTGCCAGCAGCTTAATGCACCTGGCCGAGCAGTACTTC. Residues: CASSLMHLAEQYF.

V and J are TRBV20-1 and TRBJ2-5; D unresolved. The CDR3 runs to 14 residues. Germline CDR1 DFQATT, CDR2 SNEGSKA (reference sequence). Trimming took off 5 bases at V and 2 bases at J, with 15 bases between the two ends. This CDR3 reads CSASYRGWQETQYF. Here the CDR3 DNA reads TGCAGTGCTTCGTACCGTGGTTGGCAAGAGACCCAGTACTTC.

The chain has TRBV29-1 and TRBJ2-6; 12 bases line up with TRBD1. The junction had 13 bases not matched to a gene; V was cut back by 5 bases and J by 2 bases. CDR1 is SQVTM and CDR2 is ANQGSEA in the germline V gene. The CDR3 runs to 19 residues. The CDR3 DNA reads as TGCAGCGTTTACCCGGGACAGGGGGCCGGGTTCACTGGGGCCAACGTCCTGACTTTC. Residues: CSVYPGQGAGFTGANVLTF.

CDR3 in DNA: TGCGCCAGCAGCTTGGGATCGAATCATGATACGCAGTATTTT. Amino acids: CASSLGSNHDTQYF. The chain uses TRBV5-1 and TRBJ2-3; the D is unclear. The CDR3 totals 14 residues. Trimming cost V 0 bases and J 6 bases, with 11 bases left between them. In germline, CDR1 is SGHRS, CDR2 YFSETQ.

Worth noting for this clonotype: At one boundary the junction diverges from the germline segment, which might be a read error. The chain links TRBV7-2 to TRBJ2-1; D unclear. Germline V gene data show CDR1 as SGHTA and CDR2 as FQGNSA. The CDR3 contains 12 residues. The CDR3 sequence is CAISFLLYEQFF. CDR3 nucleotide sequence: TGTGCCATCAGCTTCTTGCTGTATGAGCAGTTCTTC.

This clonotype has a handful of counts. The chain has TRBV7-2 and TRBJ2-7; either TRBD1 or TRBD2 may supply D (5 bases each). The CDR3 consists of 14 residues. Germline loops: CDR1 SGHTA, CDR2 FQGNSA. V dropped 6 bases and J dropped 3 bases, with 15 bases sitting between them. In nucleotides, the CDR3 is TGTGCCAGCAGAACCGGGACCGGCTTCTACGAGCAGTACTTC. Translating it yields CASRTGTGFYEQYF. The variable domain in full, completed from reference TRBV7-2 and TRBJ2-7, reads GAGVSQSPSNKVTEKGKDVELRCDPISGHTALYWYRQSLGQGLEFLIYFQGNSAPDKSGLPSDRFSAERTGGSVSTLTIQRTQQEDSAVYLCASRTGTGFYEQYFGPGTRLTVT.

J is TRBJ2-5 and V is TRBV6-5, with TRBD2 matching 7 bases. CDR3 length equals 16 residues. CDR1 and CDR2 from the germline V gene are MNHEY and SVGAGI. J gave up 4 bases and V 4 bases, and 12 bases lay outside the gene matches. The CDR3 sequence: CASSSKSAGRIETQYF. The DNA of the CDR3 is TGTGCCAGCAGTTCCAAATCAGCGGGGAGGATAGAGACCCAGTACTTC.

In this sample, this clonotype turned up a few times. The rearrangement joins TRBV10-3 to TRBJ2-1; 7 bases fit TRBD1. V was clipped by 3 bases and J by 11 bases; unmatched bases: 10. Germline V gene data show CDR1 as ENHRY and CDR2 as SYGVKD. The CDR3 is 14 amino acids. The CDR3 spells CAISEVGGVSKQFF. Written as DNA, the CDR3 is TGTGCCATCAGTGAAGTAGGGGGCGTTTCTAAGCAGTTCTTC.

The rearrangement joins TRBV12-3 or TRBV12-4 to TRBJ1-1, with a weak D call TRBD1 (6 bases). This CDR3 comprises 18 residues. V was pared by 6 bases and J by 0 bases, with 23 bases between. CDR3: CASSFLALGGRMNTEAFF. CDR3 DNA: TGTGCCAGCAGCTTCCTTGCCCTTGGGGGGCGGATGAACACTGAAGCTTTCTTT.

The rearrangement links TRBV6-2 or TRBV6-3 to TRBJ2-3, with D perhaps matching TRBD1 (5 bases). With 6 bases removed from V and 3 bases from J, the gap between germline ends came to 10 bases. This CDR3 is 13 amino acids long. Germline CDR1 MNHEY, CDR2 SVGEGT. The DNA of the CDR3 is TGTGCCAGCAGGTATAGGGGTACAGATACGCAGTATTTT. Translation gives CASRYRGTDTQYF.

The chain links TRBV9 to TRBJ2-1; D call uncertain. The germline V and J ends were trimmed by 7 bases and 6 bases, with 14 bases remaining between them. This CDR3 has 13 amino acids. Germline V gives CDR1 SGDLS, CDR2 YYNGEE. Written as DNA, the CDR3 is TGTGCCAGCGACGGTGGCCTAAGCAATGAGCAGTTCTTC. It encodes CASDGGLSNEQFF.

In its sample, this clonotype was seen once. Written as DNA, the CDR3 is TGCGCCAGCAGCCAAGCTGTAACAGGGAGCTCCTACAATGAGCAGTTCTTC. It is translated as CASSQAVTGSSYNEQFF. The J gene is TRBJ2-1, the V gene TRBV4-3; possibly TRBD1 for D (6 bases). The CDR3 has 17 amino acids. V lost 1 base to trimming and J lost 0 bases, with 13 bases between them. Germline assignment: CDR1 LGHNA and CDR2 YSLEER.

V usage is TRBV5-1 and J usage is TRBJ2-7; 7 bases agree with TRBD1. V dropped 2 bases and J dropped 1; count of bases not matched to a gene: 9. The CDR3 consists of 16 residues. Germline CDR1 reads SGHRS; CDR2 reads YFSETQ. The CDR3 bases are TGCGCCAGCAGCTTAGCGGACAGGTCGACGTCCTACGAGCAGTACTTC. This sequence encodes CASSLADRSTSYEQYF.

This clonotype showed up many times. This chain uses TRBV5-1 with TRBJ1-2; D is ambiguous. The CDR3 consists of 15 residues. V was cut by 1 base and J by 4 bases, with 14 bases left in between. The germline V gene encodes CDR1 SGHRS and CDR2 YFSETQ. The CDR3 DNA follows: TGCGCCAGCAGCTTGAGTAGGGAGGCCTCCTATGGCTACACCTTC. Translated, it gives CASSLSREASYGYTF.